Following are 8 T cell receptor beta chains from one sample sequenced in a study of control samples from healthy donors and cancer patients. The method was immunoSEQ multiplex PCR; TCRdb's version includes in-frame clones alone and lacks a portion of them. The sample carries about 120,000 clones, about 90% recorded once. Source material: blood. The receptors stem from a man between 18 and 29 years old in good health.

The V call is TRBV19, the J call TRBJ2-1; 8 nucleotides line up with TRBD2. Germline V gives CDR1 LNHDA, CDR2 SQIVND (reference sequence). The CDR3 sequence is 14 residues long. V lost 3 bases, J lost 4 bases, and 2 bases stayed unmatched. Here the CDR3 DNA reads TGTGCCAGTAGTATGACTAGCGTGTACAATGAGCAGTTCTTC. Translating gives CASSMTSVYNEQFF. Full variable domain (outside the CDR3, taken from reference TRBV19 and TRBJ2-1): DGGITQSPKYLFRKEGQNVTLSCEQNLNHDAMYWYRQDPGQGLRLIYYSQIVNDFQKGDIAEGYSVSREKKESFPLTVTSAQKNPTAFYLCASSMTSVYNEQFFGPGTRLTVL.

The rearrangement joins TRBV29-1 to TRBJ2-3, with 15 bases fitting TRBD2. The CDR3 contains 14 residues. V dropped 7 bases and J dropped 4; count of bases not matched to a gene: 3. The germline V gene has CDR1 SQVTM and CDR2 ANQGSEA. The CDR3 sequence is CSGGLAGGADTQYF. For the CDR3, the DNA is TGCAGCGGGGGACTAGCGGGAGGTGCAGATACGCAGTATTTT.

The V gene is TRBV7-2, the J gene TRBJ2-1; TRBD2 agrees at 8 bases. This CDR3 is built from 15 residues. Trimming at V came to 1 base and at J to 4 bases, leaving 3 bases not matched to a gene. The germline V gene encodes CDR1 SGHTA and CDR2 FQGNSA. CDR3 nucleotide sequence: TGTGCCAGCAGCTTAGGAGGGACTAGGTACAATGAGCAGTTCTTC. Translating gives CASSLGGTRYNEQFF.

The genes are TRBV5-6 and TRBJ2-7; 8 positions agree with TRBD1. The V segment lost 3 bases and the J segment 4 bases; nucleotides outside the gene matches: 6. The germline gives CDR1 SGHDT, CDR2 YYEEEE. The CDR3 is 14 residues long. CDR3 sequence reads: CASSSGTGGYEQYF. CDR3 DNA: TGTGCCAGCAGCTCCGGGACAGGTGGGTACGAGCAGTACTTC.

This clone was counted between two and nine times. The chain uses TRBV6-4 and TRBJ2-3; 11 positions match TRBD2. In germline, CDR1 is MRHNA, CDR2 SNTAGT. The CDR3 loop spans 16 amino acids. Trimming removed 2 bases from V and 1 base from J; junction bases left unmatched: 2. CDR3 coding DNA: TGTGCCAGCAGTGACCGTAGCGGGAGGGGCACAGATACGCAGTATTTT. This gives the protein CASSDRSGRGTDTQYF.

The chain uses TRBV7-9 and TRBJ1-5, with TRBD1 identical over 8 bases. From germline, CDR1 is SEHNR and CDR2 FQNEAQ (reference sequence). CDR3 length equals 17 residues. The V and J ends lost 5 bases and 6 bases, in that order; junction bases with no gene match: 15. The CDR3 DNA sequence: TGTGCCAGCAGCCCACCCGGGGTTACAGGGGGTGCTCAGCCCCAGCATTTT. Its protein is CASSPPGVTGGAQPQHF.

The chain links TRBV7-3 to TRBJ1-2, with 12 bases that match TRBD1. After removal of 3 bases from V and 5 bases from J, the junction contained 4 bases not matched to a gene. CDR3 size: 15 residues. Germline values: CDR1 SGHTA, CDR2 FQGTGA. The CDR3 protein is CASSLGTGGAYGYTF. The CDR3 nucleotides read TGTGCCAGCAGCTTGGGGACAGGGGGCGCGTATGGCTACACCTTC.

The rearrangement joins TRBV2 to TRBJ1-5; 7 nucleotides align to TRBD1. V lost 6 bases to trimming and J lost 4 bases; unmatched junction nucleotides: 9. CDR1 and CDR2 from the germline V gene are SNHLY and FYNNEI. The CDR3 loop spans 15 amino acids. The CDR3 DNA reads TGTGCCAGCAGAAACCGACAGGGAACAAATCAGCCCCAGCATTTT. Protein product: CASRNRQGTNQPQHF.